The 28 T cell receptor beta chains below were found in one sample sequenced in a study of identical twins. TCRdb ran MiXCR on the 5' RACE reads and lists one entry per CDR3 protein. The data show some 500,000 distinct CDR3 sequences, roughly a fifth seen once. These same data were also listed under a study on T cells expressing NK-cell markers.

Input material: CD4+ T cells sorted from blood. Every receptor here comes from a woman in her late teens or twenties in good health.

This clonotype was counted between two and nine times. The V and J genes are TRBV2 and TRBJ1-1; D might be TRBD1 (6 bases). The V end lost 6 bases, the J end lost 5 bases, and 16 bases lay between the germline ends. The CDR3 sequence is 14 residues long. Germline values: CDR1 SNHLY, CDR2 FYNNEI. CDR3 in DNA: TGTGCCAGCAGATCTCACAGGGACGGGACTGAAGCTTTCTTT. Its protein is CASRSHRDGTEAFF. Full variable domain (rest looked up from reference TRBV2 and TRBJ1-1): EPEVTQTPSHQVTQMGQEVILRCVPISNHLYFYWYRQILGQKVEFLVSFYNNEISEKSEIFDDQFSVERPDGSNFTLKIRSTKLEDSAMYFCASRSHRDGTEAFFGQGTRLTVV.

This clonotype came up a few times. The rearrangement links TRBV6-2 or TRBV6-3 to TRBJ2-7; TRBD1 aligns across 7 bases. CDR1 is MNHEY, CDR2 SVGEGT, per germline. The CDR3 is 11 residues long. V was pared by 6 bases and J by 6 bases, with 2 bases of the junction left unmatched. The CDR3 coding sequence is TGTGCCAGCAGCGAGGGGGCCGAGCAGTACTTC. Translating gives CASSEGAEQYF.

The rearrangement links TRBV5-5 to TRBJ2-7; the match to TRBD2 covers 13 bases. Germline CDR1 and CDR2: SGHKS and YYEKEE (reference sequence). V lost 1 base, J lost 5 bases, and 9 bases stayed unmatched. This CDR3 contains 17 residues. The CDR3 DNA reads as TGTGCCAGCAGCTTGACTAGGACTAGCGGGAGTCTGAACGAGCAGTACTTC. Encoded protein: CASSLTRTSGSLNEQYF.

The chain recombines TRBV7-9 with TRBJ2-7; 7 positions match TRBD1. This CDR3 spans 14 amino acids. The J segment lost 7 bases and the V segment lost 6 bases, leaving 12 bases of the junction unmatched. CDR1 and CDR2 from the germline V gene are SEHNR and FQNEAQ (reference sequence). DNA for the CDR3: TGTGCCAGCAGTCCCGGGACAGTGCTTTGGGAGCAGTACTTC. Its protein is CASSPGTVLWEQYF.

The chain links TRBV27 to TRBJ2-1, with unresolved D. Trimming took off 5 bases at V and 6 bases at J, with 11 bases between the two ends. Looked up from germline, CDR1 is MNHEY and CDR2 is SMNVEV (reference sequence). The CDR3 has 13 residues. The CDR3 nucleotides are TGTGCCAGCAGTCCCCCCTCTCCCAATGAGCAGTTCTTC. This codes for CASSPPSPNEQFF.

This chain joins TRBV27 and TRBJ2-1; the D is unclear. This CDR3 region has 13 residues. V was pared by 7 bases and J by 2 bases, with 9 bases between. Germline V gene sequence: CDR1 MNHEY, CDR2 SMNVEV (reference sequence). The CDR3 spells CASKPRAYNEQFF. The CDR3 region has the DNA TGTGCCAGCAAGCCCCGAGCCTACAATGAGCAGTTCTTC.

As concerns this clonotype: One end of the junction does not line up with germline, which may come from a read error. The chain is built from TRBV6-5 and TRBJ2-7; D perhaps matches TRBD1 (5 bases). The CDR3 totals 15 residues. The germline CDR1 and CDR2 sequences are MNHEY and SVGAGI. In DNA form, the CDR3 reads TGTGCCAGCAGTTACCAGGGAAGGGCCGGAGCGACTCTCCGCTTC. It translates to CASSYQGRAGATLRF.

This clonotype was recorded a few times. The V call is TRBV19, the J call TRBJ1-1; D is perhaps TRBD1 (5 bases). V shed 7 bases and J shed 5 bases, with 11 bases lying between them. This CDR3 is built from 12 residues. Germline V lookup: CDR1 LNHDA, CDR2 SQIVND (reference sequence). The CDR3 DNA reads TGTGCCAGTAAGGGACGGGGAACTGAAGCTTTCTTT. Residues: CASKGRGTEAFF. Full variable domain (rest looked up from reference TRBV19 and TRBJ1-1): DGGITQSPKYLFRKEGQNVTLSCEQNLNHDAMYWYRQDPGQGLRLIYYSQIVNDFQKGDIAEGYSVSREKKESFPLTVTSAQKNPTAFYLCASKGRGTEAFFGQGTRLTVV.

The CDR3 bases are TGTGCCAGGAGGCGGACATCGAACACTGAAGCTTTCTTT. As protein: CARRRTSNTEAFF. The chain links TRBV19 to TRBJ1-1, with a possible D match to TRBD1 (5 bases). Trimming removed 9 bases at V and 1 base at J, with 12 bases between. Germline-derived CDR1 and CDR2 are LNHDA and SQIVND (reference sequence). The CDR3 spans 13 residues.

This clonotype has at least ten counts. The CDR3 protein is CASSEREPATGELFF. The CDR3 coding sequence is TGTGCCAGCAGCGAGCGGGAGCCGGCCACCGGGGAGCTGTTTTTT. The V call is TRBV9, the J call TRBJ2-2, with 8 bases that match TRBD2. The CDR3 has 15 residues. After removal of 3 bases from V and 4 bases from J, the junction contained 5 bases not matched to a gene. The germline V gene has CDR1 SGDLS and CDR2 YYNGEE.

This clonotype was detected a few times. The genes are TRBV24-1 and TRBJ2-3, with D unclear. The V gene lost 3 bases and the J gene lost 6 bases, with 9 bases spanning the gap. Per germline, CDR1 KGHDR and CDR2 SFDVKD. CDR3 length equals 13 residues. As DNA, the CDR3 is TGTGCCACCAGTGATGACGTTCCTGATACGCAGTATTTT. Its translation: CATSDDVPDTQYF.

In this sample, this clonotype turned up a few times. The chain has TRBV25-1 and TRBJ1-2; D gene unclear. CDR3 length: 15 residues. The V gene lost 4 bases and the J gene lost 2 bases, with 14 bases spanning the gap. Germline V gene lookup returns CDR1 MGHDK and CDR2 SYGVNS. The CDR3 spells CASSVVGRRNYGYTF. The CDR3 nucleotides read TGTGCCAGCAGTGTCGTCGGGCGGAGGAACTATGGCTACACCTTC.

This clonotype was observed a handful of times. V and J are TRBV7-2 and TRBJ2-5; D ambiguous. Trimming stripped 4 bases from V and 1 base from J, with 19 bases between. Germline V gene lookup returns CDR1 SGHTA and CDR2 FQGNSA. The CDR3 covers 17 residues. This CDR3 reads CASSSSNRIQGQETQYF. The CDR3 DNA is TGTGCCAGCAGCTCTAGTAACCGGATCCAAGGCCAAGAGACCCAGTACTTC.

This clonotype was seen more than once but under ten times. The chain employs TRBV20-1 and TRBJ1-1, with D possibly being TRBD1 (5 bases). CDR1 is DFQATT and CDR2 is SNEGSKA in the germline V gene (reference sequence). V lost 4 bases and J 4 bases, leaving 13 bases between the germline ends. This CDR3 is 13 amino acids long. The CDR3 nucleotides are TGCAGTGCTACTGACCAGGGAGGCACTGAAGCTTTCTTT. Its protein is CSATDQGGTEAFF.

V gene TRBV12-3 or TRBV12-4 combines with J gene TRBJ2-1, with D perhaps TRBD2 (6 bases). CDR3 length: 15 amino acids. Trimming took off 6 bases at V and 6 bases at J, with 18 bases between the two ends. In DNA, the CDR3 is TGTGCCAGCAGCCGCCGGGACTCCGTGCGCAATGAGCAGTTCTTC. Encoded protein: CASSRRDSVRNEQFF.

This clonotype was counted many times. This chain connects TRBV12-3 or TRBV12-4 to TRBJ2-7; no reliable D call. Trimming took 1 base from V and 3 from J, leaving 7 bases between them. The CDR3 is made up of 13 amino acids. This CDR3 reads CASSLGQVYEQYF. The CDR3 coding sequence is TGTGCCAGCAGTTTAGGGCAGGTCTACGAGCAGTACTTC.

In its sample, this clonotype was seen a few times. This sequence joins TRBV20-1 and TRBJ2-3, with 9 bases that match TRBD2. CDR1 DFQATT and CDR2 SNEGSKA come from the germline V gene (reference sequence). The CDR3 has 13 residues. Trimming took 7 bases from V and 2 from J; bases not matched to a gene: 4. Here the CDR3 reads CSVGGGATDTQYF. Written as DNA, the CDR3 is TGCAGTGTTGGCGGGGGGGCCACAGATACGCAGTATTTT.

As DNA, the CDR3 is TGTGCCAGCAGCTCTCGTCTAGCGGACTACGAGCAGTACTTC. Its translation is CASSSRLADYEQYF. The rearrangement uses TRBV11-2 and TRBJ2-7; 7 bases map to TRBD2. The V gene's germline CDR1 is SGHAT and CDR2 FQNNGV. The CDR3 totals 14 residues. Trimming took 4 bases from V and 3 from J; bases not matched to a gene: 6.

This clonotype was detected a few times. The chain combines TRBV5-1 with TRBJ1-1, with no clear D. The germline CDR1 and CDR2 sequences are SGHRS and YFSETQ. Trimming shortened V by 0 bases and J by 1 base, and 7 bases separated the two germline ends. CDR3 length equals 14 residues. The CDR3 sequence is CASSLVGRNTEAFF. The DNA of the CDR3 is TGCGCCAGCAGCTTGGTGGGGAGGAACACTGAAGCTTTCTTT.

This clonotype was observed many times. The chain employs TRBV5-1 and TRBJ2-7; no definite D call. The CDR3 length is 11 residues. V lost 1 base, J lost 5 bases, and 4 bases lay in between. The V gene's germline CDR1 is SGHRS and CDR2 YFSETQ. Here the CDR3 DNA reads TGCGCCAGCAGCTTGCAGCACGAGCAGTACTTC. It codes for CASSLQHEQYF.

The chain has TRBV9 and TRBJ1-3, with D hard to call. This CDR3 spans 12 amino acids. Germline V gene lookup returns CDR1 SGDLS and CDR2 YYNGEE. V dropped 4 bases and J dropped 7 bases, with 9 bases sitting between them. The CDR3 sequence is CASSPLRNTIYF. CDR3 sequence (DNA): TGTGCCAGCAGCCCGCTTCGCAACACCATATATTTT.

The genes are TRBV12-3 or TRBV12-4 and TRBJ1-2; no reliable D call. The CDR3 consists of 17 residues. V lost 1 base and J lost 3, with 18 bases in between. CDR3 amino acids: CASSLDLQAGRDYGYTF. CDR3 nucleotide sequence: TGTGCCAGCAGTTTAGACCTTCAGGCAGGAAGGGACTATGGCTACACCTTC.

The rearrangement uses TRBV3-1 and TRBJ2-7, with D hard to call. V lost 1 base, J lost 2 bases, and 6 bases lay in between. The germline CDR1 and CDR2 sequences are LGHDT and YNNKEL (reference sequence). This CDR3 has 13 amino acids. CDR3 region: CASSQGRPYEQYF. CDR3 coding DNA: TGTGCCAGCAGCCAAGGACGACCCTACGAGCAGTACTTC.

This clonotype was counted between two and nine times. The chain recombines TRBV7-2 with TRBJ2-5; 12 bases match TRBD2. Losses at the gene ends were 5 bases for V and 5 bases for J; bases not matched to a gene: 6. This CDR3 contains 15 residues. The germline V gene has CDR1 SGHTA and CDR2 FQGNSA. The CDR3 region is CASSVTLAGGETQYF. CDR3 in DNA: TGTGCCAGCAGCGTGACCCTAGCGGGAGGGGAGACCCAGTACTTC. The variable domain in full, completed from reference TRBV7-2 and TRBJ2-5, reads GAGVSQSPSNKVTEKGKDVELRCDPISGHTALYWYRQSLGQGLEFLIYFQGNSAPDKSGLPSDRFSAERTGGSVSTLTIQRTQQEDSAVYLCASSVTLAGGETQYFGPGTRLLVL.

This sequence joins TRBV5-1 and TRBJ1-1; D is perhaps TRBD1 (6 bases). Per germline, CDR1 SGHRS and CDR2 YFSETQ. V was trimmed by 1 base and J by 1 base, leaving 14 bases between them. The length of the CDR3 is 16 residues. The CDR3 sequence is CASSLSAGAGNTEAFF. Written as DNA, the CDR3 is TGCGCCAGCAGCTTGTCGGCAGGGGCAGGGAACACTGAAGCTTTCTTT.

The V gene is TRBV10-1, the J gene TRBJ2-3; 8 nucleotides agree with TRBD2. In germline, CDR1 is WNHNN, CDR2 SYGVQD (reference sequence). With V trimmed by 4 bases and J by 5 bases, 11 bases remained unmatched. There are 16 residues in the CDR3. The chain's CDR3 is CASSGGRAGVGDTQYF. The CDR3 nucleotides are TGCGCCAGCAGTGGAGGTCGAGCGGGAGTCGGAGATACGCAGTATTTT.

This clonotype was recorded a few times. V is TRBV5-1 and J is TRBJ1-2; D gene uncertain. Germline V gene data show CDR1 as SGHRS and CDR2 as YFSETQ. The CDR3 is made up of 15 amino acids. The ends were cut back, 0 bases at V and 5 bases at J, with 14 bases in the middle. In nucleotides, the CDR3 is TGCGCCAGCAGCTTGGGGATCACCCAAACATATGGCTACACCTTC. It yields the protein CASSLGITQTYGYTF.

This clonotype was counted a few times. The V and J genes are TRBV10-3 and TRBJ1-1; D may be TRBD1 (6 bases). Looked up from germline, CDR1 is ENHRY and CDR2 is SYGVKD. V was shortened by 6 bases and J by 3 bases, with 14 bases between the two germline ends. The CDR3 has 14 amino acids. For the CDR3, the DNA is TGTGCCATCAGGGTATCGGCAGGGGACACTGAAGCTTTCTTT. Residues: CAIRVSAGDTEAFF.